These T cell receptor beta chains were read from a single sample in a study of T cell changes during pregnancy in multiple sclerosis. Assay used: immunoSEQ multiplex PCR; TCRdb lists only in-frame clones, some missing. The sample records 25,000 to 30,000 clones, around 90% being singletons. The source was CD4+ T cells from peripheral blood mononuclear cells, collected in the first trimester of pregnancy. The receptors originated from a female donor in good health, enrolled as a control in a pregnancy study. CDR3s leave out the opening cysteine and the closing phenylalanine or tryptophan. Fields, in order: V gene, clone size, CDR3 protein. Not every row has a clone size; where given, it reads once, few, many or a size class.

TRBV5-1 | . | ASPRDTGSNQPQH
TRBV4-3 | . | ASSQDFGRGLYEQY
TRBV7-2 | . | ASSWTGGGNQPQH
TRBV2 | . | ASNPQGAYYEQY
TRBV7-2 | . | ASSFQRLVSYEQY
TRBV5-1 | . | ASSLDTGTGELF
TRBV7-9 | . | ASSLQGTDTEAF
TRBV9 | . | ASSVVGGSYNEQF
TRBV30 | few | AWSGAGGSAF
TRBV28 | . | ASSPHREGTGELF
TRBV25-1 | . | ASSEPGGNTIY
TRBV5-5 | . | ASSEATGGTDTQY
TRBV12-2 | once | ASRSPGTGDELDTRDTEAF
TRBV28 | . | ASSQGVTGELF
TRBV28 | . | ASNLALTGHPYEQY
TRBV4-2 | . | ASSQDSSEQF
TRBV7-3 | . | ASSLTSGVGELF
TRBV19 | . | ASSIGHGAGGSGYEQF
TRBV7-2 | . | ASSSRGSGNTIY
TRBV2 | once | ASRKTSGNYNEQF
TRBV5-3 | once | ARSPPGLAGNNEQF
TRBV28 | . | ASSVTGRLTYNEQF
TRBV27 | . | ASSSVDSPTEAF
TRBV7-2 | . | ASSFQGASYEQY
TRBV28 | . | ASNSWGRGSIPGELF
TRBV6-5 | . | ASSYSRTGGGSPLH
TRBV7-2 | . | ASSELALSSYNEQF
TRBV19 | . | ATRLAGGRSYNEQF
TRBV15 | . | ATSRDRAGGLPQH
TRBV13 | . | ASSLGQGAGDTQY
TRBV30 | . | AWRGYREQF
TRBV6-1 | . | ATRAGTSTDTQY
TRBV2 | . | ASSEVGAKNGEQY
TRBV6-1 | . | ASSPGTASYEQY
TRBV7-8 | . | ASSDAGEQF
TRBV2 | . | ASSGYGGGEETQY
TRBV5-1 | once | ASSRGTSGAASTDTQY
TRBV5-1 | . | ASSLGAGMNTEAF
TRBV2 | . | ASSDFGAIQETQY
TRBV5-1 | . | ASSSHVPGELF
TRBV28 | . | ASSTNRRRQRNEKLF
TRBV7-8 | . | ASSLFQGIVYNEQF
TRBV5-3 | . | AERGVISGANVLT
TRBV11-1 | . | ASSREGLAGGETQY
TRBV29-1 | . | SVERGAGTEAF
TRBV18 | . | ASSPKQGDTEAF
TRBV28 | . | ASREADTQY
TRBV28 | . | ASSFTHQAYNEQF
TRBV4-3 | . | ASSQDSRGADTQY
TRBV28 | . | ASCGGSSYEQY
TRBV28 | . | ASIAGGSFWETQY
TRBV7-9 | . | ASSLKGATEAF
TRBV11-2 | . | ASRPPGQGRLNEKLF
TRBV4-1 | few | ASSQDLAMLTDTQY
TRBV28 | . | ASSFLLYEQY
TRBV5-6 | few | ASSFTGRTEAF
TRBV10-2 | . | ASSESGGETQY